This TCR beta chain derives from a study of OX40 agonist ivuxolimab in advanced cancers. This clone was recorded a few times. Its target is not known. Germline V gives CDR1 SGHTA, CDR2 FQGTGA. Trimming removed 0 bases at V and 0 bases at J, with 7 bases between. The CDR3 consists of 15 residues. Measured with immunoSEQ multiplex PCR; TCRdb has only the in-frame clones, and not every one. The sample lists tens of thousands of clones; more than 75% were seen once. Study results and caveats: Expanded peripheral T-cell antigen specificity went undetermined.

The V call is TRBV7-3, the J call TRBJ2-3; perhaps TRBD1 as D (5 bases). The input for sequencing was CD4+ or CD8+ T cells sorted from blood, taken in a trial of the OX40 agonist ivuxolimab. The origin of this receptor is an adult with an advanced solid tumor such as melanoma, head and neck, liver or kidney cancer. The CDR3 sequence: CASSLTPGSTDTQYF. The CDR3 DNA is TGTGCCAGCAGCTTAACTCCAGGGAGCACAGATACGCAGTATTTT.